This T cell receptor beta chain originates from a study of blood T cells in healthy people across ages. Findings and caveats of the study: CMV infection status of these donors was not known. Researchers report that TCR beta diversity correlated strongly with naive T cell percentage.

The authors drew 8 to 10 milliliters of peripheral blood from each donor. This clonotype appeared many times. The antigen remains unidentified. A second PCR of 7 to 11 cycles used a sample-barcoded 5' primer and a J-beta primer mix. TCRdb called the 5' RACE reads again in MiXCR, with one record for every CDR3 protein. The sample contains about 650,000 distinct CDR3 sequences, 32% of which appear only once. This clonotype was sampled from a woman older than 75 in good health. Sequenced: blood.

In DNA form, the CDR3 reads TGTGCCAGCCGCTCTAGCGGGGGCTATGAGCAGTTCTTC. Translating gives CASRSSGGYEQFF. The chain recombines TRBV6-4 with TRBJ2-1, with 10 bases aligning to TRBD2. Germline V gene data show CDR1 as MRHNA and CDR2 as SNTAGT. The V segment lost 8 bases and the J segment 8 bases; nucleotides outside the gene matches: 6. The CDR3 runs to 13 residues.